This record looks at one T cell receptor beta chain sequence and its context. Its target is unknown. The entry originates in a study of T cell repertoires in cytomegalovirus infection. About the research overall: HLA-B-restricted CMV epitopes that are well studied, plus recently identified HLA-C-restricted ones, were used by the study.

TCRdb analysed the reads with MiXCR anew, one entry per CDR3 protein. The sample comprises more than 55,000 distinct CDR3 sequences, 20% of which are singletons, and roughly 62% rests with the top ten. V was cut by 5 bases and J by 9 bases, with 11 bases left in between. This CDR3 comprises 12 residues. The sequence came from a human donor in good health (CMV status not recorded). Some clones in this sample may be carry-over from other donors' samples. The V gene is TRBV12-3 or TRBV12-4, the J gene TRBJ2-1, with D unresolved. This specimen was CD8+ T cells from cultured PBMCs, taken from culture after CMV antigen stimulation. CDR3 sequence reads: CASSASRPEQFF. The CDR3 region has the DNA TGTGCCAGCAGTGCGTCGAGGCCTGAGCAGTTCTTC.